Shown below are 5 T cell receptor beta chains from a single sample sequenced in a study of blood T cell repertoires in COVID-19. TCRdb keeps only in-frame clones here, not all; method: immunoSEQ multiplex PCR. The data show about 430,000 clones, approximately 90% seen once. Source material: PBMCs or T cells enriched from blood (not recorded which). The receptors were gathered from a woman aged 18-29 years who had been exposed to COVID-19.

The genes are TRBV6-5 and TRBJ1-5, with 10 bases lining up with TRBD1. The CDR3 spans 13 residues. Looked up from germline, CDR1 is MNHEY and CDR2 is SVGAGI. After removal of 6 bases from V and 5 bases from J, the junction contained 1 base not matched to a gene. CDR3 region: CASRTGGHQPQHF. CDR3 nucleotide sequence: TGTGCCAGCAGGACAGGGGGCCATCAGCCCCAGCATTTT.

The gene calls are TRBV10-3 and TRBJ2-7; D is unresolved. The CDR3 runs 14 residues. V was clipped by 3 bases and J by 1 base, with 10 bases between them. CDR1 and CDR2 (germline): ENHRY, SYGVKD. DNA for the CDR3: TGTGCCATCAGTGATGCCAGGTCTTCCTACGAGCAGTACTTC. Its translation: CAISDARSSYEQYF.

V is TRBV28 and J is TRBJ2-2, with D possibly TRBD1 on 5 matching bases. V shed 3 bases and J shed 2 bases, with 10 bases lying between them. The germline V gene encodes CDR1 MDHEN and CDR2 SYDVKM. The CDR3 runs to 15 residues. This CDR3 is CASSLAGINTGELFF. CDR3 sequence (DNA): TGTGCCAGCAGTTTGGCAGGGATAAACACCGGGGAGCTGTTTTTT.

The chain links TRBV11-3 to TRBJ2-1; D uncertain. The CDR3 totals 14 residues. Looked up from germline, CDR1 is SGHNT and CDR2 is YENEEA. V lost 1 base, J lost 3 bases, and 7 bases lay in between. CDR3 in amino acids: CASSLAWSYNEQFF. The CDR3 coding sequence is TGTGCCAGCAGCTTAGCCTGGAGCTACAATGAGCAGTTCTTC.

The chain links TRBV21-1 to TRBJ1-3. TRBV21-1 is labeled a pseudogene. This CDR3 is built from 15 residues. Here the CDR3 reads CASSNRRGSGNTIYF. DNA of the CDR3: TGTGCCAGCAGCAACAGGCGGGGTTCGGGAAACACCATATATTTT.